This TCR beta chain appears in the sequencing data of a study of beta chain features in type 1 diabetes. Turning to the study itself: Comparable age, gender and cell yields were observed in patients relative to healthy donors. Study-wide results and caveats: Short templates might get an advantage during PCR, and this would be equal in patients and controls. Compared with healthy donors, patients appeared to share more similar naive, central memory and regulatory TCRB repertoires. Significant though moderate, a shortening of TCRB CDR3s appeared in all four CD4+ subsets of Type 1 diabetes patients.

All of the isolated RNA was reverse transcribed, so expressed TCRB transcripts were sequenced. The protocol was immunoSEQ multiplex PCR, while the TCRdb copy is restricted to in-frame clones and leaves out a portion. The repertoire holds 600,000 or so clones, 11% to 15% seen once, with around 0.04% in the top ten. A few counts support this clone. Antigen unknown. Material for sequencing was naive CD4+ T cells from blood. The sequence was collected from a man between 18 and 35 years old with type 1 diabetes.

As DNA, the CDR3 is TGTGCCACCAGAGAAGGAAACCAAGAGACCCAGTACTTC. This translates into CATREGNQETQYF. The gene calls are TRBV11-2 and TRBJ2-5; D call uncertain. Germline V gene data show CDR1 as SGHAT and CDR2 as FQNNGV. V shed 10 bases and J shed 0 bases, with 12 bases lying between them. CDR3 length: 13 amino acids.